The present T cell receptor beta chain was sequenced within a study of cytomegalovirus exposure and HLA in healthy donors. The PCR employed 60 Vbeta primers together with 13 Jbeta primers. The table came from immunoSEQ multiplex PCR; TCRdb's copy has only in-frame clones and leaves some out. The sample yields approximately 170,000 clones, around 80% seen once. Study-wide findings and caveats: Researchers counted over 150 TCR beta chains as cytomegalovirus-associated.

Germline lookup yields CDR1 MDHEN and CDR2 SYDVKM. The CDR3 has 15 amino acids. V was pared by 6 bases and J by 4 bases, with 18 bases between. This clone was detected once. What it binds is not known. J is TRBJ2-5 and V is TRBV28; possibly TRBD1 for D (5 bases). This sequence originates from a man between 40 and 49 years old in good health and CMV-seronegative. The sequenced material came from PBMCs. The CDR3 here is CASRASQGKAETQYF. In DNA form, the CDR3 reads TGTGCCAGCAGGGCCTCTCAGGGTAAGGCAGAGACCCAGTACTTC.